One sample yielded the 23 T cell receptor beta chains listed below, sequenced in a study of CD8 T cells in Susac syndrome. RNA amounts of about 0.45 to 1 ug underwent reverse transcription with random hexamers. TCRdb re-called the immunoSEQ multiplex PCR reads with MiXCR, one entry per CDR3 protein. This table has about 120,000 distinct CDR3 sequences, 96% appearing once. Sequencing was carried out using CD4+ T cells from PBMCs. The receptors stem from a human donor with Susac syndrome.

This chain joins TRBV24-1 and TRBJ2-7, with D possibly TRBD1 on 5 matching bases. V shed 4 bases and J shed 3 bases, with 15 bases lying between them. Looked up from germline, CDR1 is KGHDR and CDR2 is SFDVKD. The CDR3 covers 15 residues. CDR3 in amino acids: CATSDPNGGHYEQYF. Written as DNA, the CDR3 is TGTGCCACCAGTGACCCCAACGGTGGACACTACGAGCAGTACTTC.

The chain combines TRBV18 with TRBJ2-7; D unresolved. The CDR3 runs 14 residues. V lost 2 bases and J 0 bases, leaving 8 bases between the germline ends. Germline CDR1 and CDR2: KGHSH and LQKENI. The CDR3 sequence: CASSPDQSSYEQYF. The CDR3 DNA reads TGTGCCAGCTCACCAGACCAGAGCTCCTACGAGCAGTACTTC.

The chain is built from TRBV14 and TRBJ2-3, with 9 bases identical to TRBD1. The germline V gene has CDR1 SGHDN and CDR2 FVKESK. J was trimmed by 6 bases and V by 5 bases; bases with no gene match: 9. CDR3 size: 15 residues. For the CDR3, the DNA is TGTGCCAGCAGCGTTCCGGGACAGGGTTACGATACGCAGTATTTT. Translating it yields CASSVPGQGYDTQYF.

V gene TRBV6-5 combines with J gene TRBJ2-5; 9 bases match TRBD1. The trim removed 6 bases at V and 4 bases at J, leaving 9 bases unmatched. This CDR3 is built from 15 residues. In germline, CDR1 is MNHEY, CDR2 SVGAGI. The CDR3 bases are TGTGCCAGCAGGTCCGGGACAGGGTTAGGAGAGACCCAGTACTTC. Its translation: CASRSGTGLGETQYF.

The rearrangement joins TRBV29-1 to TRBJ2-1, with 10 nucleotides matching TRBD1. After removal of 4 bases from V and 7 bases from J, the junction contained 7 bases not matched to a gene. This CDR3 has 14 amino acids. Germline loops: CDR1 SQVTM, CDR2 ANQGSEA. The CDR3 DNA sequence: TGCAGCGTTGGGGGGGACAGGGGTAGGAATGAGCAGTTCTTC. Translation: CSVGGDRGRNEQFF.

The rearrangement joins TRBV7-9 to TRBJ2-5; possibly TRBD2 for D (5 bases). The V end was cut by 5 bases, the J end by 5 bases, with 18 bases between. CDR1 is SEHNR, CDR2 FQNEAQ, per germline (reference sequence). CDR3 length: 15 amino acids. CDR3 sequence: CASSRGPGWEETQYF. The CDR3 region has the DNA TGTGCCAGCAGCCGAGGACCGGGCTGGGAGGAGACCCAGTACTTC. The whole variable domain, remainder taken from reference TRBV7-9 and TRBJ2-5, is DTGVSQNPRHKITKRGQNVTFRCDPISEHNRLYWYRQTLGQGPEFLTYFQNEAQLEKSRLLSDRFSAERPKGSFSTLEIQRTEQGDSAMYLCASSRGPGWEETQYFGPGTRLLVL.

V is TRBV20-1 and J is TRBJ1-5; D is perhaps TRBD1 (6 bases). The CDR3 runs 14 residues. The germline gives CDR1 DFQATT, CDR2 SNEGSKA (reference sequence). V lost 6 bases and J lost 0, with 12 bases in between. The CDR3 region has the DNA TGCAGTGCCCGGGACATTAATAGCAATCAGCCCCAGCATTTT. This gives the protein CSARDINSNQPQHF.

The chain carries TRBV5-1 and TRBJ1-4; no reliable D call. The V gene's germline CDR1 is SGHRS and CDR2 YFSETQ. V shed 0 bases and J shed 10 bases, with 16 bases lying between them. The CDR3 spans 15 residues. CDR3 nucleotides: TGCGCCAGCAGCTTGGGAGGAGCAACGGATGTAAAACTGTTTTTT. Translating gives CASSLGGATDVKLFF.

V gene TRBV12-3 or TRBV12-4 combines with J gene TRBJ2-7; TRBD2 matches 9 bases. The J segment lost 2 bases and the V segment lost 6 bases, leaving 11 bases of the junction unmatched. CDR3 length: 16 amino acids. The DNA of the CDR3 is TGTGCCAGCAGCCCCGGCGGCGGGAGGGCAACCTACGAGCAGTACTTC. Encoded protein: CASSPGGGRATYEQYF.

V gene TRBV11-2 combines with J gene TRBJ2-2; no firm D call. Germline V gene sequence: CDR1 SGHAT, CDR2 FQNNGV. Trimming left V 5 bases short and J 5 bases short, with 18 bases between. The length of the CDR3 is 16 residues. The CDR3 loop reads CASSLRSTTVTGELFF. The CDR3 DNA is TGTGCCAGCAGCCTAAGAAGTACAACAGTGACCGGGGAGCTGTTTTTT.

The chain carries TRBV7-2 and TRBJ2-5; 9 bases are shared with TRBD1. Trimming cost V 5 bases and J 3 bases; bases outside gene matches: 4. Germline assignment: CDR1 SGHTA and CDR2 FQGNSA. The CDR3 totals 14 residues. CDR3 amino acids: CASSTRTGEETQYF. The CDR3 DNA reads as TGTGCCAGCAGCACCCGGACAGGGGAAGAGACCCAGTACTTC.

Turning to this clonotype: The junction departs from the called germline gene at one end, perhaps through a read error. CDR3 DNA: TGTGCCAGCAGTAGTGGGAGCTCCTACGAGCAGTACTTC. Translating it yields CASSSGSSYEQYF. The V and J genes are TRBV5-1 and TRBJ2-7; D is possibly TRBD2 (5 bases). The V gene's germline CDR1 is SGHRS and CDR2 YFSETQ. The CDR3 totals 13 residues.

The chain links TRBV5-1 to TRBJ2-1, with D perhaps being TRBD1 or TRBD2 (5 bases each). Germline V gives CDR1 SGHRS, CDR2 YFSETQ. The CDR3 is 15 residues long. Trimming left V 8 bases short and J 2 bases short, with 17 bases between. The CDR3 here is CASVYRDPTYNEQFF. For the CDR3, the DNA is TGCGCCAGTGTTTACCGGGACCCCACCTACAATGAGCAGTTCTTC.

The chain links TRBV5-4 to TRBJ2-6, with D unclear. This CDR3 has 15 residues. Germline-derived CDR1 and CDR2 are SGHNT and YYREEE (reference sequence). V lost 0 bases and J 0 bases, leaving 4 bases between the germline ends. CDR3 region: CASSLAGSGANVLTF. CDR3 DNA sequence: TGTGCCAGCAGCTTGGCGGGCTCTGGGGCCAACGTCCTGACTTTC.

The J gene is TRBJ2-5, the V gene TRBV19; possibly TRBD2 for D (5 bases). Trimming removed 5 bases at V and 2 bases at J, with 12 bases between. In germline, CDR1 is LNHDA, CDR2 SQIVND (reference sequence). The CDR3 spans 14 residues. CDR3 sequence reads: CASSGGPGQETQYF. The CDR3 nucleotides read TGTGCCAGTAGTGGTGGGCCGGGACAAGAGACCCAGTACTTC. The whole variable domain, remainder taken from reference TRBV19 and TRBJ2-5, is DGGITQSPKYLFRKEGQNVTLSCEQNLNHDAMYWYRQDPGQGLRLIYYSQIVNDFQKGDIAEGYSVSREKKESFPLTVTSAQKNPTAFYLCASSGGPGQETQYFGPGTRLLVL.

This clonotype was seen a few times. The chain is built from TRBV7-2 and TRBJ2-1; D gene uncertain. Trimming stripped 1 base from V and 9 bases from J, with 4 bases between. CDR3 size: 11 residues. The germline CDR1 and CDR2 sequences are SGHTA and FQGNSA. CDR3 bases: TGTGCCAGCAGCTTAGTAAGTGAGCAGTTCTTC. Its translation is CASSLVSEQFF.

V usage is TRBV4-2 and J usage is TRBJ1-3, with 9 bases that match TRBD1. The germline CDR1 and CDR2 sequences are LGHNA and YNFKEQ. CDR3 length: 20 residues. The J segment lost 0 bases and the V segment lost 0 bases, leaving 12 bases of the junction unmatched. The CDR3 sequence: CASSQDWGQGLIASGNTIYF. The CDR3 bases are TGTGCCAGCAGCCAAGATTGGGGACAGGGACTCATCGCCTCTGGAAACACCATATATTTT.

The V gene is TRBV2, the J gene TRBJ2-3; D uncertain. V lost 4 bases and J lost 1, with 3 bases in between. Germline CDR1 reads SNHLY; CDR2 reads FYNNEI. This CDR3 has 12 amino acids. The DNA of the CDR3 is TGTGCCAGCAGTGTACGCACAGATACGCAGTATTTT. Translation gives CASSVRTDTQYF.

The chain uses TRBV12-3 or TRBV12-4 and TRBJ1-5; a weak D match, TRBD1 (5 bases). Trimming removed 6 bases at V and 1 base at J, with 10 bases between. The CDR3 extends over 14 amino acids. This CDR3 reads CASSQRGSNQPQHF. DNA of the CDR3: TGTGCCAGCAGCCAACGGGGGAGCAATCAGCCCCAGCATTTT.

V usage is TRBV29-1 and J usage is TRBJ2-3; 7 nucleotides align to TRBD1. V lost 7 bases and J lost 2; bases outside the gene matches: 6. The germline gives CDR1 SQVTM, CDR2 ANQGSEA. CDR3 length: 13 amino acids. The CDR3 region has the DNA TGCAGCGACTCGACAGGGTACACAGATACGCAGTATTTT. Its protein product is CSDSTGYTDTQYF.

This sequence joins TRBV20-1 and TRBJ2-3, with D unresolved. This CDR3 is 11 amino acids long. Looked up from germline, CDR1 is DFQATT and CDR2 is SNEGSKA (reference sequence). V lost 3 bases and J 2 bases, leaving 3 bases between the germline ends. DNA for the CDR3: TGCAGTGCTAGGGTCACAGATACGCAGTATTTT. Amino acids: CSARVTDTQYF.

The chain is built from TRBV20-1 and TRBJ2-3; 10 positions match TRBD2. CDR1 is DFQATT and CDR2 is SNEGSKA in the germline V gene (reference sequence). With V trimmed by 5 bases and J by 4 bases, 6 bases remained unmatched. The CDR3 contains 14 residues. As DNA, the CDR3 is TGCAGTGCTTTCCCGGGACTAGCGCCAGATACGCAGTATTTT. Protein product: CSAFPGLAPDTQYF.

V and J are TRBV27 and TRBJ1-4; 7 bases are a match to TRBD1. V was clipped by 5 bases and J by 11 bases; unmatched bases: 11. The CDR3 runs 14 residues. Germline CDR1 reads MNHEY; CDR2 reads SMNVEV (reference sequence). CDR3 protein: CASSPGGGVGKLFF. CDR3 nucleotides: TGTGCCAGCAGTCCAGGGGGGGGCGTGGGGAAACTGTTTTTT.